This T cell receptor beta chain comes out of a study of regulatory T cells in long-lasting Graves disease. Time point meaning: newly diagnosed GD, antithyroid drugs for less than 3 months. PBMC-extracted RNA yielded the TCR library. Through Arm-PCR of CDR3 regions and iRepertoire HTBI primers, TCR beta libraries were built. TCRdb reprocessed the multiplex PCR reads with MiXCR, giving one entry per CDR3 protein. The sample comprises 350,000 to 450,000 distinct CDR3 sequences, about 15% of which are singletons, and 7.8% rests with the top ten. The CDR3 sequence is 15 residues long. The germline gives CDR1 MDHEN, CDR2 SYDVKM. The V and J ends lost 7 bases and 2 bases, in that order; junction bases with no gene match: 9. This clonotype was detected ten times or more. The same sample was also used in a study of T cells in Graves' hyperthyroidism and ophthalmopathy.

The specimen comprised peripheral blood mononuclear cells (PBMCs), sampled at new diagnosis, from a patient treated with antithyroid drugs. The sequence was collected from a woman aged 40 to 55 with Graves disease. This chain links TRBV28 with TRBJ2-3, with 7 bases fitting TRBD1. The CDR3 reads CASTTPGQLTDTQYF. For the CDR3, the DNA is TGTGCCAGCACGACTCCGGGACAGCTCACAGATACGCAGTATTTT.